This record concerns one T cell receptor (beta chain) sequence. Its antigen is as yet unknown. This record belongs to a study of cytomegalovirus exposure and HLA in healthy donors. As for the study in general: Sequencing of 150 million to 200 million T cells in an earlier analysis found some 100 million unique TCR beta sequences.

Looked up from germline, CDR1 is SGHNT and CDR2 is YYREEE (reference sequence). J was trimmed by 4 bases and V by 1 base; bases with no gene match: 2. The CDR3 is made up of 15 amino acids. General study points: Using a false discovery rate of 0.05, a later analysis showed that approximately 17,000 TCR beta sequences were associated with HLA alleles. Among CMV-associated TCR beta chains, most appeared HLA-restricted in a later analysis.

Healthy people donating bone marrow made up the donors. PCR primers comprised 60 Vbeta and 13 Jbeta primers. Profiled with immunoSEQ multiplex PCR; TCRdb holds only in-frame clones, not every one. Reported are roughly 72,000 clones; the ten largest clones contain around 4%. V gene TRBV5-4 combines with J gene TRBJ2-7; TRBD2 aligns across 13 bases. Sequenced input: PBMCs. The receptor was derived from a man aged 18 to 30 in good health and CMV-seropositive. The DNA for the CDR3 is TGTGCCAGCAGCTTGACTAGCGGGAGGGCTTACGAGCAGTACTTC. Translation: CASSLTSGRAYEQYF.